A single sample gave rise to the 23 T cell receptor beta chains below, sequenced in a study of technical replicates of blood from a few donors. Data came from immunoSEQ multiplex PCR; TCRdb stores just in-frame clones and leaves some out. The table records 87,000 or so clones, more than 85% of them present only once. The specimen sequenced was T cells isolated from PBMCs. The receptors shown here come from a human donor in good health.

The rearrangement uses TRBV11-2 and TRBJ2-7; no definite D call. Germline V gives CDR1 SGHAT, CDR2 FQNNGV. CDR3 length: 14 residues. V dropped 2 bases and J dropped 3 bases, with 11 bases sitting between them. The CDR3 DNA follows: TGTGCCAGCAGCTTATTCGGTTTTGGCTACGAGCAGTACTTC. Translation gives CASSLFGFGYEQYF.

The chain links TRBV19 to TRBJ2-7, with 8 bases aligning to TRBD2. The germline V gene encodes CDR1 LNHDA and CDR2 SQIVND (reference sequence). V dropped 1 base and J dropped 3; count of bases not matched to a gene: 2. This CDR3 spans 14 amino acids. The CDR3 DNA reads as TGTGCCAGTAGTATAGCGGGAGGGGACTACGAGCAGTACTTC. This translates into CASSIAGGDYEQYF.

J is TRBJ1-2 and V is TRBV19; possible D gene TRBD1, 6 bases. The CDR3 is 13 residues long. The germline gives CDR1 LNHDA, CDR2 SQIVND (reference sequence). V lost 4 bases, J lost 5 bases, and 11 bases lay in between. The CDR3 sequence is CASSRTAEYGYTF. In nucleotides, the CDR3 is TGTGCCAGTAGTAGGACAGCAGAATATGGCTACACCTTC.

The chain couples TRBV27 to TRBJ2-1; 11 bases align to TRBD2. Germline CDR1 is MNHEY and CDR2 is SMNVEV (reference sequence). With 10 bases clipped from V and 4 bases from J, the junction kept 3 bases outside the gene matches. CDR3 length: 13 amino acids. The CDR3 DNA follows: TGTGCCATCCGACTAGCGGGATACAATGAGCAGTTCTTC. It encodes CAIRLAGYNEQFF.

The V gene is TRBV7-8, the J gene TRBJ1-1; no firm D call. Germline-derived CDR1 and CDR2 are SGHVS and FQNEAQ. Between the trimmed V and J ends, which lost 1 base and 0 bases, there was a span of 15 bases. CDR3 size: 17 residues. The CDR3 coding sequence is TGTGCCAGCAGCTTAGGGCGGGCAGGATACGTGAACACTGAAGCTTTCTTT. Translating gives CASSLGRAGYVNTEAFF.

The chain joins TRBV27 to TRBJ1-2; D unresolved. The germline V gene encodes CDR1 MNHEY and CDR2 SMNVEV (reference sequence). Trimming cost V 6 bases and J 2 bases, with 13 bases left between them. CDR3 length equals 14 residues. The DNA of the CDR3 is TGTGCCAGCAGCCTCGCCCTATCCAACTATGGCTACACCTTC. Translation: CASSLALSNYGYTF.

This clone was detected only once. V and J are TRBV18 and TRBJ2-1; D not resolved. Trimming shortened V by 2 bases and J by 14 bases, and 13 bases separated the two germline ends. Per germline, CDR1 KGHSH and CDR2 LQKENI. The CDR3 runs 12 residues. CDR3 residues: CASSPVEANEFF. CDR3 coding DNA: TGTGCCAGCTCACCAGTAGAAGCTAACGAGTTCTTC.

CDR3 sequence (DNA): TGCGCCAGCAGCCTGCATTTAACTAGCGGCAATGAGCAGTTCTTC. This encodes CASSLHLTSGNEQFF. V is TRBV4-1 and J is TRBJ2-1; 8 nucleotides line up with TRBD2. This CDR3 is built from 15 residues. The ends lost 4 bases at V and 6 bases at J; junction bases unmatched: 8. Per germline, CDR1 MGHRA and CDR2 YSYEKL.

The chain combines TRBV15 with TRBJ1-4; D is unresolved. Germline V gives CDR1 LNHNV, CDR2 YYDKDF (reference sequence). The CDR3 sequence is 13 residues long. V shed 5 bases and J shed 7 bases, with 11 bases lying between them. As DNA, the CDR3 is TGTGCCACCAGCGGGAGGGCAGGTGAAAAACTGTTTTTT. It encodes CATSGRAGEKLFF. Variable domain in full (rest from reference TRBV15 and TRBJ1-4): DAMVIQNPRYQVTQFGKPVTLSCSQTLNHNVMYWYQQKSSQAPKLLFHYYDKDFNNEADTPDNFQSRRPNTSFCFLDIRSPGLGDTAMYLCATSGRAGEKLFFGSGTQLSVL.

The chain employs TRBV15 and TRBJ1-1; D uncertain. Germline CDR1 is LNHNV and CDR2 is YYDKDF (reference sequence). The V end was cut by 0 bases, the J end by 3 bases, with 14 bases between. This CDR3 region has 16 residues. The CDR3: CATSRDSAEQYTEAFF. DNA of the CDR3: TGTGCCACCAGCAGAGATTCGGCGGAGCAATACACTGAAGCTTTCTTT.

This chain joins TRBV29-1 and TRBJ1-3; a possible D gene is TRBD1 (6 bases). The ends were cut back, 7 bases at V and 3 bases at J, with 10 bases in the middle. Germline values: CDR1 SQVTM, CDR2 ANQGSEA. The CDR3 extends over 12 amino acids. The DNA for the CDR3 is TGCAGCGCGACAGGTGATGGAAACACCATATATTTT. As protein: CSATGDGNTIYF.

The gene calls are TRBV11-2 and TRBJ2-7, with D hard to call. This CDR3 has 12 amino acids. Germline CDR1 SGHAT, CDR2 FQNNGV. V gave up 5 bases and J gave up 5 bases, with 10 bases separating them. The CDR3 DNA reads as TGTGCCAGCAGCCCAGGCTGGAACGAGCAGTACTTC. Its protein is CASSPGWNEQYF.

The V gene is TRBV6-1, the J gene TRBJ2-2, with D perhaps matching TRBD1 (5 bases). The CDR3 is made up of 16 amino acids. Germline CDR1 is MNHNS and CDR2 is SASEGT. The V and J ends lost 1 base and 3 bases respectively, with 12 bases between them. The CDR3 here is CASSEEWGVYTGELFF. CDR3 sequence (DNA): TGTGCCAGCAGTGAAGAGTGGGGCGTTTACACCGGGGAGCTGTTTTTT.

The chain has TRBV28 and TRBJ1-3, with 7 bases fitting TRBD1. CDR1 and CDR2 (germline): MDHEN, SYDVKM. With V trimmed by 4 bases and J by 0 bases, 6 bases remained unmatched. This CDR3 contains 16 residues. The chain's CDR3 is CASSSPGQDSGNTIYF. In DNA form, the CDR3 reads TGTGCCAGCAGTTCCCCCGGACAGGACTCTGGAAACACCATATATTTT.

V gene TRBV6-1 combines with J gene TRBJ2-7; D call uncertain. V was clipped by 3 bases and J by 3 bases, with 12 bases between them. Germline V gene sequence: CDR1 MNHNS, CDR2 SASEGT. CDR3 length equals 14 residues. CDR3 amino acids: CASSETTAVYEQYF. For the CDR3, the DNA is TGTGCCAGCAGTGAGACAACAGCCGTCTACGAGCAGTACTTC.

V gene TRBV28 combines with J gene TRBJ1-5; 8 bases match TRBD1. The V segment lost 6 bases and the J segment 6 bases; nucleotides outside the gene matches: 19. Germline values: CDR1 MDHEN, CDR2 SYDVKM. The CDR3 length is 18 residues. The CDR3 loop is CASSLLSGGFYSSQPQHF. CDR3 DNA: TGTGCCAGCAGCCTCCTGTCAGGGGGCTTTTATTCTAGTCAGCCCCAGCATTTT.

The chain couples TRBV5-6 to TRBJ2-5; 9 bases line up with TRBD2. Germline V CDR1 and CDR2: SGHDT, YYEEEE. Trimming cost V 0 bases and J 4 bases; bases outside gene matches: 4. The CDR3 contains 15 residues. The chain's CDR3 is CASSLVASGAETQYF. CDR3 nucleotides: TGTGCCAGCAGCTTGGTAGCTAGCGGGGCAGAGACCCAGTACTTC.

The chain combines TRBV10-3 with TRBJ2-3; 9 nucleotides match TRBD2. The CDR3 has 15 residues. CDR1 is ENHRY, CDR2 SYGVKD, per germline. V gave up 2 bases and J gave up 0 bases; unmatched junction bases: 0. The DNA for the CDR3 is TGTGCCATCAGTGAGACTAGCGGGAGCACAGATACGCAGTATTTT. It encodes CAISETSGSTDTQYF.

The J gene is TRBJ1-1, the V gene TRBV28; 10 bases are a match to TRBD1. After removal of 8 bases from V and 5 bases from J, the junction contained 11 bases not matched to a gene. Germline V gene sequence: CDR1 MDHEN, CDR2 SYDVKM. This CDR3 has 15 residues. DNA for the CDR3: TGTGCCAGCGGCGTAGCGGACAGGGGGGGGACTGAAGCTTTCTTT. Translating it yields CASGVADRGGTEAFF.

CDR3 bases: TGTGCCAGCAGCGTAGAGGCTAGCGGGGGCGGGCGAGAGCAGTTCTTC. Its protein is CASSVEASGGGREQFF. The J gene is TRBJ2-1, the V gene TRBV9; 10 nucleotides agree with TRBD2. Germline CDR1 SGDLS, CDR2 YYNGEE. There are 16 residues in the CDR3. Losses at the gene ends were 0 bases for V and 10 bases for J; bases not matched to a gene: 10.

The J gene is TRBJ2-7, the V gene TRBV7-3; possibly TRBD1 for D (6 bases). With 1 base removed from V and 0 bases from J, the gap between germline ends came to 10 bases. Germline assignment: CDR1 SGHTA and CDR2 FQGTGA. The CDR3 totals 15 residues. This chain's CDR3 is CASSLNKGHSYEQYF. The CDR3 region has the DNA TGTGCCAGCAGCTTAAATAAGGGACACTCCTACGAGCAGTACTTC.

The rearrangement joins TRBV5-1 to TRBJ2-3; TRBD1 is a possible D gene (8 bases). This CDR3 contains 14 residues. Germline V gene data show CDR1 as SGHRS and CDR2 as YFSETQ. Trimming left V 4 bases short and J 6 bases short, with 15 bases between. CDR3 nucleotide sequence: TGCGCCAGCAGCCGTGGACAGGGAGGGGATACGCAGTATTTT. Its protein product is CASSRGQGGDTQYF. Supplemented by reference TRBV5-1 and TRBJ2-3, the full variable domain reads KAGVTQTPRYLIKTRGQQVTLSCSPISGHRSVSWYQQTPGQGLQFLFEYFSETQRNKGNFPGRFSGRQFSNSRSEMNVSTLELGDSALYLCASSRGQGGDTQYFGPGTRLTVL.

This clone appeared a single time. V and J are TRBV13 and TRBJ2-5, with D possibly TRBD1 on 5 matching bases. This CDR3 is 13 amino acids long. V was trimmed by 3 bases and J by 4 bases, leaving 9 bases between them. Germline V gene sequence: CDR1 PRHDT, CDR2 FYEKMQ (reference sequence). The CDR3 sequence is CASSFRESETQYF. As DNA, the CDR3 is TGTGCCAGCAGCTTCAGGGAATCAGAGACCCAGTACTTC.